Each of the 24 T cell receptor beta chains below was sequenced from the same sample in a study of shared clonotypes between healthy human individuals. Sequencing used immunoSEQ multiplex PCR; TCRdb keeps in-frame clones, though not all of them. The sample holds 850,000 to 1,200,000 clones, about 75% seen once. Sequencing input: memory CD4+ T cells sorted from blood. Regarding subset: CD45RA-negative fraction. Receptor source: a man between 18 and 35 years old in good health.

A note on this clone: One junction end disagrees with the germline gene, perhaps due to a read error. Other DNA sequences within the sample encode an identical CDR3. This rearrangement joins TRBV29-1 to TRBJ1-1; D not certain. There are 11 residues in the CDR3. CDR1 and CDR2 from the germline V gene are SQVTM and ANQGSEA. The DNA of the CDR3 is TGCAGCGTTGAGAGGAACACTGAAGCTCTCTTT. Translating it yields CSVERNTEALF.

This sequence joins TRBV19 and TRBJ1-6, with 9 nucleotides matching TRBD1. Germline-derived CDR1 and CDR2 are LNHDA and SQIVND (reference sequence). Trimming cost V 4 bases and J 9 bases; bases outside gene matches: 7. The CDR3 totals 15 residues. CDR3 sequence (DNA): TGTGCCAGTAGTAGAACCGGGACAGGGTCTTCACCCCTCCACTTT. Amino acids: CASSRTGTGSSPLHF.

This chain connects TRBV5-1 to TRBJ1-2, with TRBD1 matching over 10 bases. CDR3 size: 16 residues. The germline V gene encodes CDR1 SGHRS and CDR2 YFSETQ. V was clipped by 3 bases and J by 4 bases; unmatched bases: 9. CDR3 in amino acids: CASSSTRQGASYGYTF. DNA for the CDR3: TGCGCCAGCAGCTCAACGAGACAGGGGGCTAGCTATGGCTACACCTTC.

Concerning this clone: A far more abundant clone sits one base away, making this likely a read error. The chain uses TRBV28 and TRBJ1-5; D call uncertain. This CDR3 contains 17 residues. The germline V gene has CDR1 MDHEN and CDR2 SYDVKM. The germline V and J ends were trimmed by 7 bases and 1 base, with 20 bases remaining between them. This CDR3 reads CASKGRGIVRSNQPQHF. In DNA, the CDR3 is TGTGCCAGCAAAGGTCGGGGAATAGTTCGCAGCAATCAGCCCCAGCATTTT.

The chain is built from TRBV7-6 and TRBJ2-1; TRBD2 might be the D (7 bases). Per the germline V gene, CDR1 is SGHVS and CDR2 is FNYEAQ. There are 17 residues in the CDR3. Between the trimmed V and J ends, which lost 5 bases and 0 bases, there was a span of 17 bases. The CDR3 region has the DNA TGTGCCAGCAGCGGGGGGGGGCAGGCGAACTCCTACAATGAGCAGTTCTTC. Residues: CASSGGGQANSYNEQFF.

The chain uses TRBV30 and TRBJ1-1; 9 bases are shared with TRBD1. Unmatched junction bases numbered 5, after V lost 2 bases and J lost 10 bases. This CDR3 region has 12 residues. Per germline, CDR1 GTSNPN and CDR2 SVGIG (reference sequence). The CDR3 nucleotides are TGTGCCTGGAGTAGGGGGACAGGGCCAGCTTTCTTT. This codes for CAWSRGTGPAFF.

V gene TRBV11-2 combines with J gene TRBJ2-3, with 11 positions matching TRBD2. With 5 bases clipped from V and 1 base from J, the junction kept 5 bases outside the gene matches. CDR1 is SGHAT, CDR2 FQNNGV, per germline. The CDR3 consists of 16 residues. The DNA for the CDR3 is TGTGCCAGCAGCACTGTAGCGGGAGGGGGCACAGATACGCAGTATTTT. Translated: CASSTVAGGGTDTQYF.

The V call is TRBV9, the J call TRBJ2-4; 9 bases map to TRBD2. Germline-derived CDR1 and CDR2 are SGDLS and YYNGEE. This CDR3 has 14 residues. After removal of 2 bases from V and 7 bases from J, the junction contained 4 bases not matched to a gene. The CDR3 region is CASSVSGSGNIQYF. DNA for the CDR3: TGTGCCAGCAGCGTTAGCGGGAGTGGGAACATTCAGTACTTC. Looking up the rest from reference TRBV9 and TRBJ2-4 gives the full variable domain: DSGVTQTPKHLITATGQRVTLRCSPRSGDLSVYWYQQSLDQGLQFLIQYYNGEERAKGNILERFSAQQFPDLHSELNLSSLELGDSALYFCASSVSGSGNIQYFGAGTRLSVL.

This chain connects TRBV5-1 to TRBJ2-5, with 9 bases lining up with TRBD2. J gave up 5 bases and V 4 bases, and 9 bases lay outside the gene matches. Germline loops: CDR1 SGHRS, CDR2 YFSETQ. This CDR3 comprises 15 residues. The CDR3, as DNA: TGCGCCAGCAGCCGGACTAGCGTGACAGCCGAGACCCAGTACTTC. It is translated as CASSRTSVTAETQYF.

The chain is built from TRBV11-2 and TRBJ2-1; 13 bases are a match to TRBD2. J lost 7 bases, V lost 6 bases, and 3 bases had no gene match. The CDR3 extends over 14 amino acids. The V gene's germline CDR1 is SGHAT and CDR2 FQNNGV. The CDR3 DNA reads as TGTGCCAGCAGTGGACTAGCGGGAGTGAATGAGCAGTTCTTC. Translation gives CASSGLAGVNEQFF.

Notes on this clone: Other nucleotide sequences in the sample specify the same CDR3. The chain combines TRBV7-9 with TRBJ2-5, with 11 bases aligning to TRBD2. This CDR3 has 15 amino acids. The germline gives CDR1 SEHNR, CDR2 FQNEAQ (reference sequence). The V gene end was trimmed by 2 bases and the J gene end by 2 bases; junction bases not matched to a gene: 1. The CDR3 spells CASSLTSGGQETQYF. The CDR3 DNA reads as TGTGCCAGCAGCTTAACTAGCGGGGGTCAAGAGACCCAGTACTTC.

The chain carries TRBV7-8 and TRBJ2-7, with 12 bases lining up with TRBD2. Germline V CDR1 and CDR2: SGHVS, FQNEAQ. Trimming removed 1 base from V and 12 bases from J; junction bases left unmatched: 10. This CDR3 spans 15 amino acids. The CDR3 sequence: CASSLETSGGPARYF. As DNA, the CDR3 is TGTGCCAGCAGCTTAGAGACTAGCGGGGGCCCCGCGCGGTACTTC.

The chain is built from TRBV28 and TRBJ2-5; the match to TRBD1 covers 8 bases. Judging by the DNA end, TRBJ2-7 fits better; the J call may be wrong. This CDR3 is 14 amino acids long. CDR1 and CDR2 (germline): MDHEN, SYDVKM. The CDR3 region is CASSTETGAYEQYF. The CDR3 region has the DNA TGTGCCAGCAGTACCGAGACAGGGGCCTACGAGCAGTACTTC.

V usage is TRBV4-1 and J usage is TRBJ2-7; possibly TRBD1 for D (6 bases). Looked up from germline, CDR1 is MGHRA and CDR2 is YSYEKL. The CDR3 length is 15 residues. The V gene lost 1 base and the J gene lost 1 base, with 11 bases spanning the gap. CDR3 amino acids: CASSQVGGASYEQYF. The CDR3 bases are TGCGCCAGCAGCCAAGTTGGGGGCGCTTCCTACGAGCAGTACTTC.

This chain links TRBV30 with TRBJ1-6; D is perhaps TRBD1 (5 bases). Deletions cut 2 bases from V and 9 bases from J, with 8 bases between. Germline V gene data show CDR1 as GTSNPN and CDR2 as SVGIG (reference sequence). The CDR3 runs to 12 residues. The CDR3 region is CAWSSQGSPLHF. DNA for the CDR3: TGTGCCTGGAGTTCGCAGGGTTCACCCCTCCACTTT.

The genes are TRBV15 and TRBJ2-3; D possibly corresponds to TRBD2 (5 bases). CDR1 LNHNV and CDR2 YYDKDF come from the germline V gene (reference sequence). The germline V and J ends were trimmed by 0 bases and 6 bases, with 7 bases remaining between them. This CDR3 comprises 13 residues. The CDR3 DNA sequence: TGTGCCACCAGCAGAGAACTAGGCGATACGCAGTATTTT. Translated: CATSRELGDTQYF.

J is TRBJ2-7 and V is TRBV28, with 7 bases identical to TRBD1. Germline trimming cut 6 bases from V and 4 bases from J; bases unmatched to any gene: 9. The CDR3 is made up of 14 amino acids. CDR1 and CDR2 (germline): MDHEN, SYDVKM. This CDR3 reads CASRTTGNAYEQYF. The CDR3 DNA reads TGTGCCAGCAGAACGACAGGGAATGCGTACGAGCAGTACTTC.

V is TRBV21-1 and J is TRBJ2-5; the table assigns TRBD2, which was not confirmed against the DNA. TRBV21-1 is a pseudogene locus. This CDR3 spans 16 amino acids. The CDR3 coding sequence is TGTGCCAGCAGCAAAATTACCGGGAGAGGAGGAGAGACCCAGTACTTC. Protein product: CASSKITGRGGETQYF.

The chain has TRBV4-3 and TRBJ2-2, with 11 bases aligning to TRBD2. The CDR3 is made up of 17 amino acids. The J segment lost 5 bases and the V segment lost 0 bases, leaving 5 bases of the junction unmatched. Germline V gene lookup returns CDR1 LGHNA and CDR2 YSLEER. The CDR3 protein is CASSQEVAGGKTGELFF. The CDR3 DNA is TGCGCCAGCAGCCAAGAGGTAGCGGGAGGGAAAACCGGGGAGCTGTTTTTT.

Details on this clone: This same CDR3 is encoded by further DNA sequences in the sample. This rearrangement joins TRBV20-1 to TRBJ2-7; D might be TRBD1 (5 bases). CDR1 is DFQATT and CDR2 is SNEGSKA in the germline V gene (reference sequence). The CDR3 covers 11 residues. Between the trimmed V and J ends, which lost 5 bases and 4 bases, there was a span of 9 bases. The DNA for the CDR3 is TGCAGTGCTCGCCAGGGTTACGAGCAGTACTTC. It is translated as CSARQGYEQYF.

The rearrangement uses TRBV11-3 and TRBJ2-3; the D is unclear. V lost 3 bases and J 3 bases, leaving 13 bases between the germline ends. This CDR3 comprises 15 residues. Germline V lookup: CDR1 SGHNT, CDR2 YENEEA. CDR3 DNA sequence: TGTGCCAGCAGCTTCTCCCCTCAGCCAACAGATACGCAGTATTTT. Amino acid sequence: CASSFSPQPTDTQYF.

The CDR3 DNA reads as TGTGCCAGCAGCTTAGGTCAGCGGGGCATTTACAATGAGCAGTTCTTC. It is translated as CASSLGQRGIYNEQFF. The V call is TRBV7-2, the J call TRBJ2-1, with 7 bases matching TRBD2. This CDR3 region has 16 residues. Germline CDR1 and CDR2: SGHTA and FQGNSA. The V segment lost 1 base and the J segment 4 bases; nucleotides outside the gene matches: 7.

The V call is TRBV19, the J call TRBJ2-2; D might be TRBD1 (6 bases). V dropped 6 bases and J dropped 1 base, with 15 bases sitting between them. Germline V lookup: CDR1 LNHDA, CDR2 SQIVND (reference sequence). This CDR3 contains 16 residues. The CDR3 sequence is CASRSWDTLNTGELFF. The CDR3 nucleotides read TGTGCCAGTAGGTCATGGGACACTCTGAACACCGGGGAGCTGTTTTTT.

The chain is built from TRBV19 and TRBJ1-5; D remains unclear. The CDR3 has 18 amino acids. V shed 4 bases and J shed 0 bases, with 19 bases lying between them. The germline V gene encodes CDR1 LNHDA and CDR2 SQIVND (reference sequence). The DNA for the CDR3 is TGTGCCAGTAGTACCGTATGGGGTGGCAGAAATAGCAATCAGCCCCAGCATTTT. Translated, it gives CASSTVWGGRNSNQPQHF.